The rows below give T cell receptor beta chains drawn from one sample of a study of blood T cell repertoires in COVID-19. Only in-frame clones appear in the TCRdb table, and some are missing; sequencing was by immunoSEQ multiplex PCR. The sample yields roughly 91,000 clones, roughly 84% seen once. The sequenced sample was peripheral blood. These receptors all stem from a man between 65 and 80 years old with active or convalescent COVID-19. Each CDR3 is given with its conserved first and last residue. D genes are given only for firm matches. The size entry is marked missing in some rows and otherwise reads once, few, many or a size class.

size,J,D,V,DNA,CDR3
-,TRBJ2-2,-,TRBV12-3/TRBV12-4,TGTGCCAGCAGTTACAGGGTCACCGGGGAGCTGTTTTTT,CASSYRVTGELFF
-,TRBJ2-3,-,TRBV6-2/TRBV6-3,TGTGCCAGCAGTTACGCGCAAACAGATACGCAGTATTTT,CASSYAQTDTQYF
-,TRBJ2-3,TRBD1,TRBV5-6,TGTGCCAGCAGCCGACCGACAGGGGGCAGAACAGATACGCAGTATTTT,CASSRPTGGRTDTQYF
once,TRBJ2-7,TRBD1,TRBV7-2,TGTGCCAGCAGCCCTCAGACAGGGTTCGAGCAGTACTTC,CASSPQTGFEQYF
-,TRBJ1-5,-,TRBV18,TGTGCCAGCTCACGGTCAGGCAGCAATCAGCCCCAGCATTTT,CASSRSGSNQPQHF
-,TRBJ2-3,-,TRBV5-1,TGCGCCAGCAGCCAAGGACAGAGCACAGATACGCAGTATTTT,CASSQGQSTDTQYF
-,TRBJ1-4,TRBD1,TRBV5-1,TGCGCCAGCAGCCCGATGACAGGGGAGAGCGCGAATGAAAAACTGTTTTTT,CASSPMTGESANEKLFF
medium-sized,TRBJ2-7,-,TRBV6-2/TRBV6-3,TGTGCCAGCAGTTACTCTGGGCAGTTCGAGCAGTACTTC,CASSYSGQFEQYF
-,TRBJ2-7,-,TRBV6-6,TGTGCCAGCAGTCAAATGCTTTATACCGGGACACTCGGCGAGCAGTACTTC,CASSQMLYTGTLGEQYF
few,TRBJ1-1,-,TRBV19,TGTGCCAGTAGTATATTAAGGAGGGGCTACACTGAAGCTTTCTTT,CASSILRRGYTEAFF
once,TRBJ1-2,-,TRBV19,TGTGCCAGTAGTATGAGGGCGCGGAACTATGGCTACACCTTC,CASSMRARNYGYTF
-,TRBJ1-3,-,TRBV7-7,TGTGCTAGCAGCCCAACAGGGTCTTCTGGAAACACCATATATTTT,CASSPTGSSGNTIYF
-,TRBJ1-1,TRBD1,TRBV7-2,TGTGCCAGCAGCGTGGGGGGACAGGGATTCACTGAAGCTTTCTTT,CASSVGGQGFTEAFF
once,TRBJ2-7,-,TRBV7-2,TGTGCCAGCAGCTTAGTATTGGTTGGGGGCCACGAGCAGTACTTC,CASSLVLVGGHEQYF
-,TRBJ1-1,-,TRBV18,TGTGCCAGCTCACCGGGGGGGAACACTGAAGCTTTCTTT,CASSPGGNTEAFF
-,TRBJ1-6,-,TRBV7-2,TGTGCCAGCAGCTTAGAGGGGGTACCTAATTCACCCCTCCACTTT,CASSLEGVPNSPLHF
-,TRBJ1-4,TRBD1,TRBV4-2,TGTGCCAGCAGCCAAGATCCGAGGGGGCTAGGTGAAAAACTGTTTTTT,CASSQDPRGLGEKLFF
-,TRBJ1-1,TRBD1,TRBV6-1,TGTGCCAGCAGTGAAGCGAAGGGACAGATGAACACTGAAGCTTTCTTT,CASSEAKGQMNTEAFF
-,TRBJ2-2,TRBD2,TRBV18,TGTGCCAGCTCACCACCAGGACTAGCGGGGGGGAGCACCGGGGAGCTGTTTTTT,CASSPPGLAGGSTGELFF
-,TRBJ2-1,TRBD1,TRBV7-2,TGTGCCAGCAGCTTAGTGGGGACAGACTACAATGAGCAGTTCTTC,CASSLVGTDYNEQFF
-,TRBJ2-3,TRBD2,TRBV7-3,TGTGCCAGCTCTAGCGGGGGGCCTCAAGATACGCAGTATTTT,CASSSGGPQDTQYF